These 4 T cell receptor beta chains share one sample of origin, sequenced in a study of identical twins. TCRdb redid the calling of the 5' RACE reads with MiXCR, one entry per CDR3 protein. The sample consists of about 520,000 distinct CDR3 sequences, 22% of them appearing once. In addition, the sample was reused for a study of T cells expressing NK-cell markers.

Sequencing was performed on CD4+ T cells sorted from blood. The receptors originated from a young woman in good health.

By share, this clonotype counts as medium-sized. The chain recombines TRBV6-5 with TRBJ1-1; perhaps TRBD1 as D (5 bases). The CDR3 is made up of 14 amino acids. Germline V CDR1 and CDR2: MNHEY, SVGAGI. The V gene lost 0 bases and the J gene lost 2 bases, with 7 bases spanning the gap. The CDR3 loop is CASSYSQGNTEAFF. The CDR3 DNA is TGTGCCAGCAGTTACTCTCAGGGTAACACTGAAGCTTTCTTT.

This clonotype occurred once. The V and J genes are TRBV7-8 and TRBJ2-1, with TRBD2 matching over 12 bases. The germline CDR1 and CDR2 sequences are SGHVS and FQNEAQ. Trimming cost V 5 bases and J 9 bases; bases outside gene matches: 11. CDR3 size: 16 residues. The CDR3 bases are TGTGCCAGCAGCCCCGGGGCTAGCGGGGGGGCTAGTGAGCAGTTCTTC. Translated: CASSPGASGGASEQFF.

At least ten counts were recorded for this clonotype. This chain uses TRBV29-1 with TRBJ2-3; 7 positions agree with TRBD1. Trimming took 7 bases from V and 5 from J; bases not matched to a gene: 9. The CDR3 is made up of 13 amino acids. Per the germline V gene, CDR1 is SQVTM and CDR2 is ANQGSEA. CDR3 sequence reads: CSAVTGAGDTQYF. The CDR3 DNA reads TGCAGCGCGGTCACAGGGGCTGGAGATACGCAGTATTTT.

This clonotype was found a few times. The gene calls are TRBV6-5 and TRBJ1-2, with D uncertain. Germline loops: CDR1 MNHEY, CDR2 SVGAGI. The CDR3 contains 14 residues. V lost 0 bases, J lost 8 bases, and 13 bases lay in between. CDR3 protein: CASSYSESRAGYTF. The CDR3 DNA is TGTGCCAGCAGTTACTCGGAATCCCGGGCCGGCTACACCTTC.